This T cell receptor beta chain was identified during a study of T-cell reconstitution after alpha-beta-depleted transplantation in children. Findings and caveats of the study: At around two months after transplant, the alpha-beta T cells were reportedly derived from several hundred expanded clones that came from non-depleted graft cells. Newly made T cells mostly supplied T-cell counts and diversity one year after transplant.

Preparation of the TCRbeta library involved a method that used unique molecular identifiers. MiXCR, run by TCRdb on the PCR reads, gives a single entry per CDR3 protein. The sample yields about 130,000 distinct CDR3 sequences, 9.5% to 10% seen once. Trimming at V came to 1 base and at J to 5 bases, leaving 2 bases not matched to a gene. Germline CDR1 and CDR2: MGHDK and SYGVNS. The CDR3 runs 16 residues. This clonotype was seen only a few times. Its antigen is as yet unknown. The sequence came from a girl under two years old who had a stem cell transplant for combined immunodeficiency, so the T cells may come from the graft donor. Here the sequenced sample was PBMCs, mostly from graft donor cells, taken 180 days after TCRalphabeta/CD19-depleted stem cell transplant. This chain links TRBV25-1 with TRBJ1-6, with 10 nucleotides matching TRBD1. In DNA, the CDR3 is TGTGCCAGCAGTGAATGGGGACAGGGGAATAATTCACCCCTCCACTTT. Translated: CASSEWGQGNNSPLHF.